Detailed here is one T cell receptor (beta chain). Its cognate antigen has yet to be identified. Base qualities were left out, and no much larger clone turns up one base away. The data are from a study of OX40 agonist ivuxolimab in advanced cancers. With respect to the entire study: Ivuxolimab, which targeted the costimulatory receptor OX40 (CD134), was an agonistic, fully human IgG2 monoclonal antibody. Peripheral TCRbeta sequencing was intended to test whether TCR sequence diversity was altered and clonal T-cell expansion was caused by ivuxolimab. Patients were allowed to have had prior anti-PD-1, anti-PD-L1 or anti-CTLA-4 therapy, and approximately 40% of the dose-escalation patients had been treated with checkpoint inhibitors. The dose-escalation cohort was about 86% male with a mean age of approximately 59 years, ranging from roughly 20 to 80. Partial responses were achieved by three dose-escalation patients, of whom one had hepatocellular carcinoma and two had cutaneous melanoma. The paper covers the monotherapy dose-escalation part of the phase I ivuxolimab trial, which included N of about 50 patients. Intravenous ivuxolimab was administered to patients every 2 weeks at six dose levels: 0.01, 0.1, 0.3, 1.5, 3 and 10 mg/kg. Among the roughly 52 dose-escalation patients, around 20 had hepatocellular carcinoma, roughly 15 melanoma, 9 renal cell carcinoma and 9 head and neck cancer. Beyond this particular receptor, the publication reports: Partial responders in the 0.1-3.0 mg/kg groups had among the lowest normalized peripheral clonal expansion, especially among CD8+ T cells. Which antigens the clonally expanded peripheral T cells were specific for was not determined. After ivuxolimab, expanded clones were on average more numerous among CD8+ T cells than among CD4+ T cells. Low levels of normalized T-cell clonal expansion were also seen in some patients who did not respond. At doses of 0.1 to 3.0 mg/kg, clonal expansion of both CD4+ and CD8+ T cells in blood was seen between baseline and week 6.

Patients with autoimmune disease history or receiving systemic immunosuppression were excluded from the trial. In every dose cohort, peripheral blood was drawn for TCR sequencing at baseline, cycle 4 day 1, and cycle 7 day 1. The samples were taken from a phase I, first-in-human, multicenter, open-label dose-escalation trial of ivuxolimab. The trial enrolled adults with locally advanced or metastatic head and neck squamous cell, hepatocellular, melanoma or renal cell carcinoma. Before TCR sequencing, CD4+ and CD8+ T cells were separately sorted from peripheral blood. Genomic DNA was extracted from sorted cells for sequencing of the TCRbeta CDR3 region. The immunoSEQ Assay was used for sequencing of TCRbeta CDR3 regions. TCRdb re-hosts the immuneACCESS table, in-frame sequences only. Its copies lack some clones; in the studies checked, an unresolved V gene accounts for under half of them, and the cause for the rest is not known. The sample table lists 8,500 to 11,000 clones, 77% of them with a count of one. The ten largest clones capture approximately 31% of the sample.

CDR3 length: 17 amino acids, cysteine to phenylalanine. Of all the DNA, just the CDR3 is kept, 51 bases in frame from base 1. The receptor chain draws on TRBV12-2 and TRBJ2-6; the D call TRBD1 from the table was never checked on the DNA. TRBV12-2 constitutes a pseudogene. The clonotype was recovered from an adult with an advanced solid tumor such as melanoma, head and neck, liver or kidney cancer. The input for sequencing was CD4+ or CD8+ T cells sorted from blood, taken in a trial of the OX40 agonist ivuxolimab. The DNA is TGTGCAAGTCGCCTTCTTCCCACACAAAGTCGGGCCAACGTCCTGACTTTC. Protein translation: CASRLLPTQSRANVLTF.